These T cell receptor beta chains were read from a single sample in a study of T cell clusters in autoimmune cytopenias. TCRdb reprocessed the multiplex PCR reads, with one entry per CDR3 protein and no DNA. This table holds thousands of distinct CDR3 sequences. The sample taken for sequencing was peripheral blood. The receptors stem from a human donor with an autoimmune cytopenia or autoimmune hepatitis (not recorded which). Each CDR3 is given with its conserved first and last residue. Clone size is given for some rows only: seen once, a few or many times, or a class if the clone is expanded.

J gene,clone size,V gene,CDR3 protein
TRBJ1-2,medium-sized,TRBV20-1,CSARILGTNYGYTF
TRBJ1-3,.,TRBV21-1,CASSKEDDGNTIYF
TRBJ1-1,medium-sized,TRBV19,CASSMVAQGGLSEAFF
TRBJ1-3,medium-sized,TRBV19,CASMTGDSGNTIYF
TRBJ2-7,.,TRBV6-2/TRBV6-3,CASSPLQGTYEQYF
TRBJ2-5,.,TRBV7-2,CASSPTGIGETQYF
TRBJ1-2,medium-sized,TRBV29-1,CSVGLSYDGYTF
TRBJ2-5,.,TRBV10-3,CAIQGTSGNQETQYF
TRBJ1-2,medium-sized,TRBV6-6,CASSYHPKLRGRADGYTF
TRBJ1-6,.,TRBV29-1,CSVGTGRPLHF
TRBJ2-1,.,TRBV30,CAWSRGTGGTGEQFF
TRBJ2-1,.,TRBV11-3,CASSFGTSENNEQFF
TRBJ1-5,.,TRBV28,CASSLKSLSNQPQHF
TRBJ1-3,medium-sized,TRBV10-3,CAIRTGGIRSAGNTIYF
TRBJ1-2,medium-sized,TRBV19,CASYRGFLDGYTF
TRBJ2-1,.,TRBV7-2,CASSPGTSGGAPYNEQFF
TRBJ1-2,medium-sized,TRBV18,CASSRGPVQGLSGYGYTF
TRBJ2-3,.,TRBV20-1,CSAGLNSGAFTDTQYF
TRBJ2-7,medium-sized,TRBV27,CASSLSGTSGTYEQYF
TRBJ1-6,.,TRBV14,CASSQRQGMYSPLHF
TRBJ1-2,.,TRBV20-1,CSATPGTGFGGYTF
TRBJ2-4,.,TRBV5-1,CASSLQGGGGSKNIQYF
TRBJ2-3,.,TRBV19,CASGNRDTESDTQYF
TRBJ1-6,.,TRBV20-1,CSARDHFRHSPLHF
TRBJ2-3,.,TRBV19,CASSIRGVRDTQYF